This entry concerns a single T cell receptor beta chain. Its antigen remains unidentified. TCRdb's copy holds only in-frame clones and misses some; the assay was immunoSEQ multiplex PCR. The sample holds more than 550,000 clones, roughly nine tenths seen once. The ends lost 5 bases at V and 9 bases at J; junction bases unmatched: 10. This CDR3 spans 14 amino acids. Germline CDR1 reads SEHNR; CDR2 reads FQNEAQ (reference sequence). The data were taken from a study of shared clonotypes between healthy human individuals. Overall study findings and caveats: Sharing of clonotypes among donors was expected to vary with sequencing depth.

Naive CD8 cells, CD45RO-negative and positively selected for CCR7, excluded terminally differentiated effector memory CD45RA+ cells. Sequences were obtained from naive CD8+ T cells sorted from blood. The clonotype was recovered from a young man in good health. This chain uses TRBV7-9 with TRBJ2-1; TRBD1 agrees at 7 bases. In nucleotides, the CDR3 is TGTGCCAGCAGCATAGACAGGGAATTGGGTGAGCAGTTCTTC. This codes for CASSIDRELGEQFF.